The next 10 T cell receptor beta chains were all read from a single sample in a study of cytomegalovirus exposure and HLA in healthy donors (dated by TCRdb to between 2016 and 2019). Library construction relied on the immunoSEQ multiplex PCR assay. The multiplex PCR relied on a mix of 60 forward primers for TCR Vbeta segments and 13 reverse primers for TCR Jbeta segments. TCRdb limited this immuneACCESS table to in-frame rearrangements with V and J called. A share of clones is missing; checked studies link under half to unresolved V genes, and the rest is unexplained. The sample has over 100,000 clones on record, roughly 83% of them singletons. Of the sample, roughly 3% is held by the ten largest clones. The sequenced sample was PBMCs. The receptors were sampled from a woman younger than 35 in good health and CMV-seropositive.

This clone has more than one count but fewer than ten. The chain carries TRBV19 and TRBJ1-2; 7 positions match TRBD1. The germline V gene encodes CDR1 LNHDA and CDR2 SQIVND (reference sequence). J was trimmed by 1 base and V by 4 bases; bases with no gene match: 6. This CDR3 has 15 residues. The CDR3, as DNA: TGTGCCAGTAGTACCGGGACAGTTGGTAACTATGGCTACACCTTC. Translating it yields CASSTGTVGNYGYTF.

The chain couples TRBV11-3 to TRBJ1-1; 7 nucleotides agree with TRBD1. After removal of 5 bases from V and 6 bases from J, the junction contained 12 bases not matched to a gene. CDR1 SGHNT and CDR2 YENEEA come from the germline V gene. The CDR3 sequence is 15 residues long. CDR3 amino acids: CASSKELGGTAEAFF. CDR3 DNA: TGTGCCAGCAGCAAGGAATTAGGGGGCACTGCTGAAGCTTTCTTT.

The V call is TRBV6-5, the J call TRBJ2-1, with D perhaps TRBD2 (5 bases). Trimming removed 2 bases from V and 9 bases from J, with 17 bases in between. Germline CDR1 reads MNHEY; CDR2 reads SVGAGI. The CDR3 totals 15 residues. CDR3 loop: CASSYARSGVSEQFF. The CDR3 DNA sequence: TGTGCCAGCAGTTACGCACGGTCCGGGGTGAGTGAGCAGTTCTTC.

In this sample, this clone turned up once. The chain employs TRBV30 and TRBJ2-3, with 11 nucleotides matching TRBD2. CDR1 GTSNPN and CDR2 SVGIG come from the germline V gene (reference sequence). This CDR3 has 18 residues. The V gene end was trimmed by 0 bases and the J gene end by 4 bases; junction bases not matched to a gene: 12. The CDR3 protein is CAWSVTSGSVRSPDTQYF. CDR3 bases: TGTGCCTGGAGTGTCACTAGCGGGAGCGTCCGGTCCCCAGATACGCAGTATTTT.

The chain has TRBV10-1 and TRBJ2-2, with 9 positions matching TRBD2. The CDR3 spans 16 residues. The germline CDR1 and CDR2 sequences are WNHNN and SYGVQD (reference sequence). Unmatched junction bases numbered 10, after V lost 3 bases and J lost 8 bases. The CDR3 here is CASSDGGRGRAGELFF. The CDR3 DNA reads TGCGCCAGCAGTGACGGCGGGAGGGGCAGGGCGGGGGAGCTGTTTTTT.

The CDR3 DNA reads TGTGCCAGCTCACCTTCCAGCGGGAGTATAGCCAAAAACATTCAGTACTTC. Its translation is CASSPSSGSIAKNIQYF. This chain uses TRBV18 with TRBJ2-4, with TRBD2 matching 8 bases. This CDR3 is built from 17 residues. Per the germline V gene, CDR1 is KGHSH and CDR2 is LQKENI. The V and J ends lost 3 bases and 0 bases, in that order; junction bases with no gene match: 7.

The V gene is TRBV2, the J gene TRBJ1-5; tentative D call: TRBD1 (5 bases). The CDR3 sequence is 12 residues long. CDR1 is SNHLY and CDR2 is FYNNEI in the germline V gene. The V end lost 2 bases, the J end lost 10 bases, and 9 bases lay between the germline ends. CDR3 amino acids: CASSERRTPQHF. The CDR3 region has the DNA TGTGCCAGCAGTGAACGAAGGACACCCCAGCATTTT.

This chain joins TRBV10-2 and TRBJ2-5; perhaps TRBD2 as D (6 bases). The CDR3 extends over 16 amino acids. CDR1 and CDR2 from the germline V gene are WSHSY and SAAADI. V lost 3 bases, J lost 4 bases, and 18 bases lay in between. This chain's CDR3 is CASSESLGGGLETQYF. The CDR3 DNA reads TGCGCCAGCAGTGAATCCCTTGGAGGAGGGTTAGAGACCCAGTACTTC.

This clone has only a few counts. This chain uses TRBV6-1 with TRBJ1-2; 8 bases line up with TRBD1. The ends lost 1 base at V and 5 bases at J; junction bases unmatched: 6. The germline V gene has CDR1 MNHNS and CDR2 SASEGT. The CDR3 length is 15 residues. The CDR3 coding sequence is TGTGCCAGCAGTGAAGTGTCGGGACAGGATTATGGCTACACCTTC. The encoded protein is CASSEVSGQDYGYTF.

This chain links TRBV6-5 with TRBJ2-7; 9 nucleotides align to TRBD1. The germline V gene has CDR1 MNHEY and CDR2 SVGAGI. Germline trimming cut 5 bases from V and 4 bases from J; bases unmatched to any gene: 9. CDR3 length: 15 amino acids. The DNA of the CDR3 is TGTGCCAGCAGTCCCGAACAGGGGGCGCTTTACGAGCAGTACTTC. Its protein product is CASSPEQGALYEQYF.